These 8 T cell receptor beta chains share one sample of origin, sequenced in a study of blood T cell repertoires in COVID-19. Sequenced by immunoSEQ multiplex PCR; TCRdb stores in-frame clones only, minus some. The sample includes about 320,000 clones, around 85% seen only once; the top ten take under 2%. Sequencing was carried out using PBMCs or T cells enriched from blood (not recorded which). The receptor source for this set is a woman aged 25 to 39 who had been exposed to COVID-19.

The rearrangement links TRBV27 to TRBJ2-5, with TRBD1 matching over 11 bases. Germline CDR1 MNHEY, CDR2 SMNVEV (reference sequence). The CDR3 length is 15 residues. Trimming cost V 4 bases and J 5 bases; bases outside gene matches: 6. CDR3 sequence (DNA): TGTGCCAGCAGTTCCGGACAGGGGGCCTGGGAGACCCAGTACTTC. It codes for CASSSGQGAWETQYF.

Points on this clone: The identical CDR3 is also encoded by other nucleotide sequences in the sample. The chain employs TRBV3-1 (or the pseudogene TRBV3-2) and TRBJ1-4; D is uncertain. CDR1 and CDR2 (germline): LGHDT, YNNKEL (reference sequence). V was shortened by 1 base and J by 5 bases, with 8 bases between the two germline ends. This CDR3 has 14 residues. This chain's CDR3 is CASSQGGRNEKLFF. The CDR3 DNA sequence: TGTGCCAGCAGCCAAGGAGGGAGGAATGAAAAACTGTTTTTT.

The chain links TRBV24-1 to TRBJ1-3; D ambiguous. With 4 bases removed from V and 0 bases from J, the gap between germline ends came to 9 bases. This CDR3 has 15 amino acids. Germline CDR1 KGHDR, CDR2 SFDVKD. The CDR3 DNA reads as TGTGCCACCAGTGACGGGGTAAACTCTGGAAACACCATATATTTT. It is translated as CATSDGVNSGNTIYF.

This clone has just a few counts. The chain combines TRBV3-1 (or the pseudogene TRBV3-2) with TRBJ2-7; D unresolved. V gave up 3 bases and J gave up 4 bases, with 10 bases separating them. Germline-derived CDR1 and CDR2 are LGHDT and YNNKEL (reference sequence). The CDR3 contains 13 residues. The CDR3 sequence is CASSHLSSYEQYF. In DNA form, the CDR3 reads TGTGCCAGCAGCCACCTCTCTAGTTACGAGCAGTACTTC.

This rearrangement joins TRBV5-5 to TRBJ1-5; 8 nucleotides align to TRBD1. After removal of 0 bases from V and 7 bases from J, the junction contained 6 bases not matched to a gene. CDR3 size: 15 residues. Germline assignment: CDR1 SGHKS and CDR2 YYEKEE (reference sequence). The CDR3 DNA reads as TGTGCCAGCAGCTTGGTAGCAGGGGGCCGACAGCCCCAGCATTTT. Its protein product is CASSLVAGGRQPQHF.

The chain combines TRBV7-2 with TRBJ1-3; 7 nucleotides match TRBD1. The V and J ends lost 3 bases and 1 base, in that order; junction bases with no gene match: 3. Germline V gene data show CDR1 as SGHTA and CDR2 as FQGNSA. This CDR3 has 15 residues. Here the CDR3 reads CASSFDRASGNTIYF. The DNA for the CDR3 is TGTGCCAGCAGCTTCGACAGGGCGTCTGGAAACACCATATATTTT. Together with reference TRBV7-2 and TRBJ1-3, the CDR3 gives the full variable domain: GAGVSQSPSNKVTEKGKDVELRCDPISGHTALYWYRQSLGQGLEFLIYFQGNSAPDKSGLPSDRFSAERTGGSVSTLTIQRTQQEDSAVYLCASSFDRASGNTIYFGEGSWLTVV.

The rearrangement uses TRBV2 and TRBJ2-3; 13 bases are a match to TRBD2. The germline V gene encodes CDR1 SNHLY and CDR2 FYNNEI. After removal of 4 bases from V and 1 base from J, the junction contained 2 bases not matched to a gene. This CDR3 spans 16 amino acids. CDR3 sequence (DNA): TGTGCCAGCAGTGCACTAGCGGGAGGGCGCACAGATACGCAGTATTTT. It encodes CASSALAGGRTDTQYF.

The V and J genes are TRBV2 and TRBJ1-2; D unclear. The germline gives CDR1 SNHLY, CDR2 FYNNEI. Trimming stripped 4 bases from V and 2 bases from J, with 11 bases between. This CDR3 has 14 amino acids. The DNA for the CDR3 is TGTGCCAGCAGTGCTTATAGGGAGAACTATGGCTACACCTTC. This translates into CASSAYRENYGYTF.